This T cell receptor beta chain was retrieved from a study of blood T cell repertoires in COVID-19. Study-wide background: PBMCs, B-cell-depleted T cells, or T cells were the source of the cDNA or gDNA that made up the material.

Enrolled through a virtual design, the participants were between 18 and 89 years of age and came from about two dozen US areas. Two consecutive negative NP/OP PCR tests, clearance, or resolved symptoms defined Cohort 3 recovery. The CDR3 spans 14 residues. J gave up 2 bases and V 4 bases, and 2 bases lay outside the gene matches. CDR1 is LNHDA, CDR2 SQIVND, per germline (reference sequence). The table came from immunoSEQ multiplex PCR; TCRdb's copy has only in-frame clones and leaves some out. This sample yields about 160,000 clones, of which approximately 80% are seen a single time; approximately 6% belongs to the top ten.

The sequence was collected from a middle-aged man who had recovered from COVID-19. Sequenced input: PBMCs or T cells enriched from blood (not recorded which). V and J are TRBV19 and TRBJ2-5, with TRBD1 matching over 9 bases. The CDR3 loop reads CASSRDRDQETQYF. DNA for the CDR3: TGTGCCAGTAGTAGGGACAGGGATCAAGAGACCCAGTACTTC.